This T cell receptor beta chain emerged from a study of regulatory T cells in long-lasting Graves disease. Described time point: newly diagnosed GD, antithyroid drugs for less than 3 months. With RNA extracted from PBMCs as input, the TCR library was made. Guidelines of the American Thyroid Association were used to diagnose Graves' disease. Combining iRepertoire HTBI primers with Arm-PCR of CDR3 regions, the authors built TCR beta libraries. TCRdb recomputed calls from the multiplex PCR reads with MiXCR, one row per CDR3 protein. The sample lists about 200,000 distinct CDR3 sequences; roughly 19% were seen once. This clonotype has at least ten counts. Germline V gene data show CDR1 as SGHRS and CDR2 as YFSETQ. The CDR3 has 14 residues. V dropped 4 bases and J dropped 7 bases, with 16 bases sitting between them. These data were also reused for a study on T cells in Graves' hyperthyroidism and ophthalmopathy. That report adds: If no ophthalmopathy progression occurred within 18 months, Graves' hyperthyroidism was stable.

The sequenced sample was peripheral blood mononuclear cells (PBMCs), obtained at new diagnosis, from a patient treated with antithyroid drugs. The TCR sequence derives from a woman aged 25 to 45 with Graves disease. The chain is built from TRBV5-1 and TRBJ2-3; tentative D call: TRBD1 (6 bases). CDR3 coding DNA: TGCGCCAGCAGCCCTGGGGGCGAACTCAATACGCAGTATTTT. Translated, it gives CASSPGGELNTQYF.